This T cell receptor beta chain was captured by sequencing in a study of regulatory T cells in long-lasting Graves disease. Background on the study: Positive TSH receptor antibodies alongside over 5 years of antithyroid drugs were what marked Graves' disease as persistent.

This clonotype occurred many times. As yet, its antigen is unknown. The authors built TCR beta libraries using iRepertoire HTBI primers and Arm-PCR of CDR3 regions. From the multiplex PCR reads, TCRdb called clonotypes with MiXCR, one entry per CDR3 protein. This table holds some 300,000 distinct CDR3 sequences, roughly 21% found once. Described time point: persistent/refractory GD, antithyroid drugs over 5 years with positive TRAb. PBMC RNA was the source of the TCR library. General observations from the study: Results may be inaccurate due to the small sample size.

This sequence originates from a female donor with Graves disease. This specimen was peripheral blood mononuclear cells (PBMCs), taken when the disease was refractory, from a patient treated with antithyroid drugs.

Here the CDR3 reads CASSEGTGQETQYF. In DNA, the CDR3 is TGTGCCAGCAGTGAAGGGACAGGGCAAGAGACCCAGTACTTC. The rearrangement uses TRBV6-1 and TRBJ2-5, with 8 bases that match TRBD1. CDR3 size: 14 residues. V lost 1 base, J lost 2 bases, and 0 bases stayed unmatched. Per germline, CDR1 MNHNS and CDR2 SASEGT.